The source of this T cell receptor (beta chain) is a study of vaccination and CD4 T cells after COVID-19 (dated by TCRdb to 2021 to 2024). The study in broad terms: SARS-CoV-2 positivity had been established in the convalescent patients by nasal swab PCR, and mild disease was recorded in nine or ten of these patients and severe disease in one. Overlapping spike peptide pools from SARS-CoV-2 and from the common cold coronaviruses HCoV-NL63, HCoV-OC43 and HCoV-229E were used as culture stimuli. Control cultures used a CEFX viral epitope pool as positive control, an HIV-1 Nef peptide pool as negative control, or no peptide. The time from the second vaccine dose to post-vaccine blood sampling had a median of roughly 72 days and ranged from about 14 to 241 days. Post-COVID blood samples from convalescent patients were collected a median of 101 days after diagnosis, with a range of 35 to 161 days. In the convalescent cohort there were six males and four females, among whom were two Hispanic individuals, seven Caucasians, two Asians and one multiracial person. Two doses of either the Pfizer-BioNTech BNT162b2 vaccine (n=8) or the Moderna mRNA-1273 vaccine (n=2) were administered to participants. In around 10 COVID-19 convalescent patients and a handful of infection-naive healthy vaccine recipients, researchers compared the spike-specific CD4+ TCR repertoire from before mRNA vaccination with the repertoire from after.

Overall results and qualifications from the work: The median count of SARS-CoV-2-reactive clonotypes went up from approximately 22 after infection to a few dozen after vaccination, although the change was not significant. The number of convalescent patients in the study was relatively small, and the study did not examine early timepoints following natural infection. Among the post-vaccine SARS-CoV-2-reactive clones in convalescent patients, a median approximately 90% showed up only after vaccination, which suggests vaccine-specific priming. Of the vaccine-specific clones found in convalescent patients, nearly all (304 of 307) were mono-reactive for SARS-CoV-2 spike instead of being cross-reactive with common cold coronaviruses.

Library creation used PCR. TCR sequencing of DNA from cultured CD4+ T cells used the Oncomine TCR Beta short-read assay at the Johns Hopkins FTIC core. The QIAamp micro DNA kit was used to extract genomic DNA from the cultured CD4+ T cells. Oncomine TCR Beta libraries made from cultured CD4+ T cells were pooled using unique dual indexes and sequenced on an Illumina iSeq 100. In the authors' own workflow: Non-productive sequences were filtered out, and CDR3s that did not start with C, did not end with F or W, or were shorter than 7 amino acids were discarded. Antigen-specific clonotypes were identified using the MANAFEST web application through comparison of peptide-stimulated wells with reference and other culture wells. An FDR below 0.05, an odds ratio above 5, and a productive frequency above 0.1% in at least two of three replicate wells were required for clones to be considered positive. A clonotype was classed as cross-reactive if the clonotype showed significant expansion both in SARS-CoV-2 spike wells and in at least one common cold coronavirus spike condition. CDR3 homology was assessed with Levenshtein distances (stringdist) and unrooted phylogenetic trees (ape) in R version 3.6.1. The public reads were reprocessed in TCRdb via fastp at Q25 and MiXCR, keeping in-frame beta chains. A single entry per CDR3 protein holds the most common genes and DNA from its merged rows. The V and J calls shown here were made by TCRdb, not taken from the authors' results. The sample table shows about 14,000 distinct CDR3 sequences, and 48% are seen once. The top ten hold roughly 12% of the sample.

Inclusive of the bounding cysteine and phenylalanine, the CDR3 is 15 residues long. Only the CDR3 portion is preserved as DNA: 45 bases, with reading frame beginning at the first base. A distance of 17 bases separates the germline ends of V and J, which lose 5 bases and 7 bases respectively. According to the germline V gene (reference sequence), CDR1 reads SEHNR and CDR2 reads FQNEAQ. In the case of this clonotype: Its antigen is unknown. Base qualities were left out, and no much larger clone turns up one base away.

Read against the paper, the sample's treatment or condition label means: roughly 11-day PBMC culture with coronavirus spike peptide pools or control peptides (ViraFEST assay). The ViraFEST assay was used in the study, in which antigen-specific T cells were expanded with peptide pools and expanded clonotypes were subsequently identified by TCR sequencing. The positive SARS-CoV-2 PCR tests of the convalescent patients were dated from March to December 2020, before the Alpha, Beta and Delta variants emerged in the United States. Each well held around 2 million PBMCs cultured with approximately 10 ug/ml peptide pools in IMDM containing roughly 5% human AB serum and roughly 9 IU/ml IL-2. Half of the culture medium was replaced with fresh IL-2-containing medium on days 3 and 7. CD4+ T cells were isolated after about 10 days of culture through negative selection using the EasySep CD4+ T cell isolation kit. PBMCs were separated from whole blood using Ficoll-Paque Plus gradient centrifugation and then either used fresh or cryopreserved at -140C. Each culture condition was generally run in triplicate wells.

In this chain, TRBV7-9 is recombined with TRBJ2-2; no confident D gene assignment can be made. The sequence came from a human donor who had recovered from COVID-19. Material for sequencing was CD4+ T cells from blood, cultured in vitro. For the CDR3, the sequence is CASSLQAPGDGELFF. The DNA sequence reads TGTGCCAGCAGCCTTCAGGCGCCCGGAGACGGGGAGCTGTTTTTT.